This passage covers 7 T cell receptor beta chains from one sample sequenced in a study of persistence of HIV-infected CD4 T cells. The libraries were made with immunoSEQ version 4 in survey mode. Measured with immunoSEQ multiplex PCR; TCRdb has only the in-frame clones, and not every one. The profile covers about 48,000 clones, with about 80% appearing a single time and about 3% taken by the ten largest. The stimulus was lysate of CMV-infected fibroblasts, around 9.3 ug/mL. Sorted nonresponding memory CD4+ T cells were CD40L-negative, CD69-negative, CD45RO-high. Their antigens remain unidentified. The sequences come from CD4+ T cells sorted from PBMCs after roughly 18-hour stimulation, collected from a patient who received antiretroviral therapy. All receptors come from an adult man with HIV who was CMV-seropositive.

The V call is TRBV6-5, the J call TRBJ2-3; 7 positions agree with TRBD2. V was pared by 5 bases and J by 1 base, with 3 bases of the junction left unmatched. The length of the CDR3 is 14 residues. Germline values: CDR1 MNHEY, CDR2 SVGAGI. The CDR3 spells CASSHTSGTDTQYF. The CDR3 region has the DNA TGTGCCAGCAGTCACACTAGCGGCACAGATACGCAGTATTTT.

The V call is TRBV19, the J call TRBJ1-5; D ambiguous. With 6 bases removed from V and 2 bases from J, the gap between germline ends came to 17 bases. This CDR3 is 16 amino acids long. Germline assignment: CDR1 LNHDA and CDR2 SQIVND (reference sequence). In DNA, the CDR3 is TGTGCCAGTAGCGATAGGCCCGGGGAAGGCAATCAGCCCCAGCATTTT. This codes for CASSDRPGEGNQPQHF.

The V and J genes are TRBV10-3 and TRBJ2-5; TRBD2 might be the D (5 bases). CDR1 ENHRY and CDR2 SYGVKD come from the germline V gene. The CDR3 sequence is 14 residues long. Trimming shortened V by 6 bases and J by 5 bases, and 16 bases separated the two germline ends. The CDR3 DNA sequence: TGTGCCATCAGAGAAGGTGGAGGAAGGGAGACCCAGTACTTC. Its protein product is CAIREGGGRETQYF.

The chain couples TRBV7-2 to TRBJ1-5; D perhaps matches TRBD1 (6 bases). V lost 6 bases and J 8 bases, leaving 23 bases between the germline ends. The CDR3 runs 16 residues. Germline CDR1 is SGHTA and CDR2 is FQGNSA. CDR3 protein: CASRRDLDRPGEPQHF. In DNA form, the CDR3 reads TGTGCCAGCAGGCGGGACCTTGACAGGCCCGGGGAGCCCCAGCATTTT.

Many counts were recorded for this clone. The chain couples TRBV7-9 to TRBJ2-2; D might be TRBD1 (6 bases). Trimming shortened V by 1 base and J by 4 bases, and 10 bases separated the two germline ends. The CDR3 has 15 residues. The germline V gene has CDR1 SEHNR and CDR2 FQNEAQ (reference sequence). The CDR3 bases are TGTGCCAGCAGCTTAGGCCAGGGGACCACCGGGGAGCTGTTTTTT. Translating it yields CASSLGQGTTGELFF.

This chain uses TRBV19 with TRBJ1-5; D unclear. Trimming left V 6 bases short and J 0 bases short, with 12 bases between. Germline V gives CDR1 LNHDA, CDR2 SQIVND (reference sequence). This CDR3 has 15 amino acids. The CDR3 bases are TGTGCCAGTAGCCTCGACATGAATAGCAATCAGCCCCAGCATTTT. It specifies CASSLDMNSNQPQHF.

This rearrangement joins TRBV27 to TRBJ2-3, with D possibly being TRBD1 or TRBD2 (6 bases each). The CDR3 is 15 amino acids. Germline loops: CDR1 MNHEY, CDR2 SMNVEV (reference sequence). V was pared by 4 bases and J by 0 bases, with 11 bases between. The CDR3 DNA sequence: TGTGCCAGCAGTTATAAGGGGGGTAGCACAGATACGCAGTATTTT. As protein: CASSYKGGSTDTQYF.